The present T cell receptor beta chain was sequenced within a study of blood T cell repertoires in COVID-19. The wider study: The United States, Italy and Spain were the sources of the acute and convalescent COVID-19 samples. PBMCs, B-cell-depleted T cells, or T cells provided the cDNA or gDNA that made up the material.

Per the original data handling: Nucleated cell number was recorded as an estimate derived from reference gene primer amplification. Generated by immunoSEQ multiplex PCR, the TCRdb table keeps only in-frame clones and is missing some. V and J calls and clone size are as listed in that table; D and trimming were resolved from the DNA. Among 200,000 to 250,000 clones listed, roughly 85% were seen once. The sample holds a few counts of this clone. The germline V gene has CDR1 MGHRA and CDR2 YSYEKL. The ends were cut back, 3 bases at V and 8 bases at J, with 10 bases in the middle. CDR3 length: 12 residues.

The chain has TRBV4-1 and TRBJ1-2, with no clear D. Source material: peripheral blood. The TCR sequence derives from a man in his forties or fifties with acute or convalescent COVID-19. CDR3 sequence (DNA): TGCGCCAGCAGCCACACTGAAGAAGGCTACACCTTC. Translation gives CASSHTEEGYTF.